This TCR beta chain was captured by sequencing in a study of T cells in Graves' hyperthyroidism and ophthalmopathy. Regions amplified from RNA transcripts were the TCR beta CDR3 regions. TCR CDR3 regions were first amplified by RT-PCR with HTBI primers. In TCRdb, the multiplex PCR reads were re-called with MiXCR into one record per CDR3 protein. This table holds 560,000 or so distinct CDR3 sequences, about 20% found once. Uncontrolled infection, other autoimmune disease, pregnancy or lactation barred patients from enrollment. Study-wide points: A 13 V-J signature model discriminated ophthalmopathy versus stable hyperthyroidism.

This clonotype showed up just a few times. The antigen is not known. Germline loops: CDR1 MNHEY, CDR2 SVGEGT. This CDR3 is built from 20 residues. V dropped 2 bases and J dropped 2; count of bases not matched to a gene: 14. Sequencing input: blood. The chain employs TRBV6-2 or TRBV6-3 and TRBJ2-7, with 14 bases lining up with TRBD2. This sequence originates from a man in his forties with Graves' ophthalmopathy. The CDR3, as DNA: TGTGCCAGCAGTTACATGGACCCCGGGACTAGCGGGGGACAAACCTACGAGCAGTACTTC. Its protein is CASSYMDPGTSGGQTYEQYF.